The sequence of this TCR beta chain was determined in a study of blood T cell repertoires in COVID-19. Overall study context: Samples came from the United States, Italy and Spain, spanning acute and convalescent COVID-19. PBMCs, B-cell-depleted T cells, or T cells were the source of the cDNA or gDNA that made up the material.

Germline V gene data show CDR1 as SGHTS and CDR2 as YDEGEE. Between the trimmed V and J ends, which lost 6 bases and 7 bases, there was a span of 23 bases. The CDR3 consists of 16 residues. In the original workflow: Cell counts per sample came from amplifying reference gene primers. Profiling relied on immunoSEQ multiplex PCR, and the TCRdb table lists in-frame clones only, not all of them. The V and J calls and the clone size are those of that table, but D and trimming were determined from the DNA. The data contain roughly 700,000 clones, 85% to 90% of them singletons. This clone is a singleton in its sample.

The sample comprised peripheral blood. The chain recombines TRBV5-8 with TRBJ1-5; D is perhaps TRBD1 (6 bases). The source is a woman aged 18-30 years with acute or convalescent COVID-19. CDR3 sequence (DNA): TGTGCCAGCACCAACCTATACAACCGACAGGCCCAGCCCCAGCATTTT. Encoded protein: CASTNLYNRQAQPQHF.